This section outlines one T cell receptor beta chain sequence together with its context. Germline CDR1 reads SGHDN; CDR2 reads FVKESK. This CDR3 is 17 amino acids long. Trimming cost V 4 bases and J 4 bases; bases outside gene matches: 14. These data belong to a study of control samples from healthy donors and cancer patients. Profiled with immunoSEQ multiplex PCR; TCRdb holds only in-frame clones, not every one. Among about 2,000 clones listed, 60% to 85% were seen once. V gene TRBV14 combines with J gene TRBJ1-2; 8 positions agree with TRBD1. Sequencing used formalin-fixed, paraffin-embedded tissue. This TCR came from a female donor with lung cancer. CDR3 coding DNA: TGTGCCAGCAGCCCCAGGGGGCAGGGGCTAGCTCCCTATGGCTACACCTTC. This encodes CASSPRGQGLAPYGYTF.